This TCR beta chain emerged from a study of neurological immune-mediated disorders. Per germline, CDR1 SGHTS and CDR2 YDEGEE. This CDR3 has 12 amino acids. V lost 5 bases to trimming and J lost 6 bases, with 8 bases between them. TCRdb reprocessed the 5' RACE reads with MiXCR, giving one entry per CDR3 protein. The sample yields 10,000 to 12,000 distinct CDR3 sequences, approximately 22% seen once. Libraries from sorted cells used about a million T cells (CD4+ or CD8+). This clonotype is medium-sized (0.01 to 0.1%) within its sample. The sequencing input was CD8+ T cells from blood. The origin of this receptor is a woman in her thirties or forties with multiple sclerosis. The V and J genes are TRBV5-8 and TRBJ2-2; D gene unclear. The CDR3 loop is CASSSFPGELFF. The CDR3 DNA reads TGTGCCAGCAGTTCTTTTCCCGGGGAGCTGTTTTTT.